This T cell receptor (beta chain) emerged from a study of cytomegalovirus exposure and HLA in healthy donors. CDR1 SGHVS and CDR2 FQNEAQ come from the germline V gene. V was pared by 1 base and J by 2 bases, with 5 bases of the junction left unmatched. The CDR3 extends over 16 amino acids. With 60 Vbeta and 13 Jbeta primers, the PCR was carried out. Repertoires were generated with immunoSEQ multiplex PCR, while TCRdb's copy carries only in-frame clones and drops some. Among under 150,000 clones listed, nearly 80% were seen once. As for the donors, each was a healthy bone marrow donor. Sequenced sample: PBMCs. The chain uses TRBV7-8 and TRBJ2-1; 7 bases map to TRBD2. This sequence was found in a woman in her thirties or forties in good health and CMV-seronegative. CDR3 sequence (DNA): TGTGCCAGCAGCTTAGGCGGGCGGGGGACCTACAATGAGCAGTTCTTC. Translation gives CASSLGGRGTYNEQFF.